This TCR beta chain is drawn from a study of tumor and adjacent non-tumor tissue in lung cancer. Overall study: The patients, about nine men and several women, were roughly 30 to 85 with stage I to III disease.

The template was RNA from unsorted bulk tissue. Study-wide points: TCR diversity was significantly greater in tumor than normal lung tissue. Tumor repertoires had a smaller top 100 clone share than normal lung.

Points on this clonotype: Its antigen is still unknown. A junction end diverges from the germline sequence, so it may reflect a read error.

TCRbeta libraries were built with three rounds of nested PCR, modified from ARM-PCR. TCRdb re-analysed the multiplex PCR reads in MiXCR, keeping a single row per CDR3 protein. The sample includes 78,000 or so distinct CDR3 sequences, around 75% seen only once; the top ten take about an eighth. CDR1 MDHEN and CDR2 SYDVKM come from the germline V gene. The CDR3 totals 15 residues. The chain uses TRBV28 and TRBJ2-1, with 8 bases aligning to TRBD2. The specimen sequenced was lung tumor tissue. The sequence was obtained from a woman aged 45-60 years with non-small cell lung cancer. The CDR3 loop reads CASSLGTRGYNEQFF. The CDR3 DNA follows: TGTGCCAGCAGTTTAGGGACTAGGGGCTACAATGAGCAGTTCTTT.